The present T cell receptor beta chain was sequenced within a study of CD8 T cells in Susac syndrome. This CDR3 contains 15 residues. Per germline, CDR1 LNHDA and CDR2 SQIVND (reference sequence). V lost 8 bases to trimming and J lost 0 bases, with 15 bases between them. An input of roughly 0.5 to 1 ug of RNA was subjected to reverse transcription using random hexamers. It was immunoSEQ multiplex PCR that amplified TCR beta CDR3 across 54 Vbeta and 13 Jbeta. Each CDR3 protein gets one entry after TCRdb re-called the immunoSEQ multiplex PCR reads with MiXCR. Of 210,000 or so distinct CDR3 sequences listed, approximately 90% are singletons. TCR beta sequences were obtained from blood CD8+ and CD4+ T cells.

The chain employs TRBV19 and TRBJ2-3; D remains unclear. This clonotype was sampled from a human donor with multiple sclerosis. Source material: CD8+ T cells from PBMCs. CDR3 protein: CASATDSRSTDTQYF. DNA of the CDR3: TGTGCCAGTGCCACGGATTCCCGAAGCACAGATACGCAGTATTTT.